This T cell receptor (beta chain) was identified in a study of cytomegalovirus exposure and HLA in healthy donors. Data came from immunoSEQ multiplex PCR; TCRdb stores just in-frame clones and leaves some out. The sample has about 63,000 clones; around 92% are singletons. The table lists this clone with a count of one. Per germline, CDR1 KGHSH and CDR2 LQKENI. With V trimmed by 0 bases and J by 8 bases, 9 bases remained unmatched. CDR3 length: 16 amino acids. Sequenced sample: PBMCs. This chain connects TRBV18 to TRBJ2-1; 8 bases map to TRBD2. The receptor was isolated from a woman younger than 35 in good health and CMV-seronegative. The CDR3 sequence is CASSPPFGRALDEQFF. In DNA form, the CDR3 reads TGTGCCAGCTCACCACCGTTCGGGAGGGCCCTCGATGAGCAGTTCTTC.